The 13 T cell receptor beta chains below come from one sample, sequenced in a study of shared clonotypes between healthy human individuals. Produced via immunoSEQ multiplex PCR; TCRdb's table is partial and in-frame only. The sample lists about 2.4 million clones, over 85% occurring once. Input material: naive CD4+ T cells sorted from blood. The subset is: CD45RA+ positively selected. These receptors were collected from a man between 18 and 35 years old in good health.

The chain recombines TRBV5-6 with TRBJ1-5; 10 bases are a match to TRBD1. The junction had 5 bases not matched to a gene; V was cut back by 4 bases and J by 7 bases. Germline assignment: CDR1 SGHDT and CDR2 YYEEEE. The CDR3 is made up of 14 amino acids. CDR3 sequence reads: CASSTTGGGQPQHF. The CDR3 DNA follows: TGTGCCAGCAGCACGACAGGGGGCGGGCAGCCCCAGCATTTT.

This sequence joins TRBV5-6 and TRBJ1-2; D not certain. This CDR3 is built from 12 residues. Between the trimmed V and J ends, which lost 5 bases and 7 bases, there was a span of 12 bases. Looked up from germline, CDR1 is SGHDT and CDR2 is YYEEEE. CDR3 region: CASRVSGGGYTF. The DNA of the CDR3 is TGTGCCAGCAGGGTCTCAGGAGGTGGCTACACCTTC.

V and J are TRBV7-3 and TRBJ2-3; D gene unclear. This CDR3 spans 13 amino acids. Germline CDR1 and CDR2: SGHTA and FQGTGA. V was cut by 5 bases and J by 2 bases, with 8 bases left in between. CDR3 region: CASSTYTTDTQYF. The CDR3 DNA reads TGTGCCAGCAGCACCTATACCACAGATACGCAGTATTTT. The entire variable domain, with the rest obtained from reference TRBV7-3 and TRBJ2-3, is as follows: GAGVSQTPSNKVTEKGKYVELRCDPISGHTALYWYRQSLGQGPEFLIYFQGTGAADDSGLPNDRFFAVRPEGSVSTLKIQRTERGDSAVYLCASSTYTTDTQYFGPGTRLTVL.

A few counts support this clone. The V gene is TRBV6-1, the J gene TRBJ1-5; D is uncertain. Trimming took 1 base from V and 7 from J, leaving 11 bases between them. The CDR3 has 14 residues. The germline V gene encodes CDR1 MNHNS and CDR2 SASEGT. The CDR3 protein is CASSEGTVKQPQHF. In nucleotides, the CDR3 is TGTGCCAGCAGTGAAGGGACGGTTAAACAGCCCCAGCATTTT.

The table lists this clone with a count of one. The rearrangement joins TRBV5-1 to TRBJ1-1; D might be TRBD1 (5 bases). This CDR3 spans 18 amino acids. The germline V and J ends were trimmed by 4 bases and 4 bases, with 26 bases remaining between them. Germline values: CDR1 SGHRS, CDR2 YFSETQ. The CDR3, as DNA: TGCGCCAGCAGCCGAGGACAATTTGGCCGGGAGGTGGCCACTGAAGCTTTCTTT. Protein sequence: CASSRGQFGREVATEAFF. The complete variable domain, with remaining parts taken from reference TRBV5-1 and TRBJ1-1, reads KAGVTQTPRYLIKTRGQQVTLSCSPISGHRSVSWYQQTPGQGLQFLFEYFSETQRNKGNFPGRFSGRQFSNSRSEMNVSTLELGDSALYLCASSRGQFGREVATEAFFGQGTRLTVV.

This chain connects TRBV27 to TRBJ1-2, with D hard to call. In germline, CDR1 is MNHEY, CDR2 SMNVEV (reference sequence). The CDR3 consists of 15 residues. V lost 0 bases and J 8 bases, leaving 16 bases between the germline ends. In DNA form, the CDR3 reads TGTGCCAGCAGTTTATCGGGTGGGGAACTCCGGGGCTACACCTTC. Residues: CASSLSGGELRGYTF.

V usage is TRBV27 and J usage is TRBJ2-5; 7 bases map to TRBD2. The CDR3 is made up of 15 amino acids. Germline trimming cut 2 bases from V and 4 bases from J; bases unmatched to any gene: 7. The germline V gene has CDR1 MNHEY and CDR2 SMNVEV (reference sequence). The chain's CDR3 is CASSLGLADTETQYF. Here the CDR3 DNA reads TGTGCCAGCAGTTTAGGGCTAGCGGATACAGAGACCCAGTACTTC.

The chain employs TRBV18 and TRBJ2-7; the D is unclear. The CDR3 length is 15 residues. Looked up from germline, CDR1 is KGHSH and CDR2 is LQKENI. V lost 0 bases and J lost 0, with 9 bases in between. Here the CDR3 DNA reads TGTGCCAGCTCACCACCGCAGAGGAGCTCCTACGAGCAGTACTTC. It is translated as CASSPPQRSSYEQYF.

On this clone itself: The sample has other DNA sequences that encode this CDR3 too. CDR3 sequence (DNA): TGTGCCAGCAGCCGGACAGGGACTAATGAAAAACTGTTTTTT. Translated: CASSRTGTNEKLFF. This sequence joins TRBV6-5 and TRBJ1-4, with 8 bases aligning to TRBD1. Per germline, CDR1 MNHEY and CDR2 SVGAGI. The CDR3 is 14 amino acids. The junction had 2 bases not matched to a gene; V was cut back by 6 bases and J by 2 bases.

The chain recombines TRBV6-6 with TRBJ1-2; D unclear. CDR3 size: 13 residues. Per germline, CDR1 MNHNY and CDR2 SVGAGI (reference sequence). Trimming cost V 8 bases and J 4 bases, with 14 bases left between them. The CDR3 DNA reads as TGTGCCAGCGGAGGGCCCTCATTCTATGGCTACACCTTC. Encoded protein: CASGGPSFYGYTF.

The J gene is TRBJ2-2, the V gene TRBV6-6, with 7 bases that match TRBD1. The CDR3 loop spans 15 amino acids. V lost 8 bases and J lost 8; bases outside the gene matches: 14. The germline V gene has CDR1 MNHNY and CDR2 SVGAGI (reference sequence). Here the CDR3 DNA reads TGTGCCAGCCACCCGGGACAGACGGCCCCAGGGGAGCTGTTTTTT. Encoded protein: CASHPGQTAPGELFF.

This sequence joins TRBV5-1 and TRBJ1-6, with D possibly being TRBD1 (6 bases). V dropped 4 bases and J dropped 4 bases, with 15 bases sitting between them. The CDR3 is 16 amino acids. The germline V gene has CDR1 SGHRS and CDR2 YFSETQ. CDR3: CASSTGDTRYNSPLHF. The CDR3 DNA reads as TGCGCCAGCAGCACGGGGGACACTCGATATAATTCACCCCTCCACTTT. The variable domain in full, with the rest retrieved from reference TRBV5-1 and TRBJ1-6, is KAGVTQTPRYLIKTRGQQVTLSCSPISGHRSVSWYQQTPGQGLQFLFEYFSETQRNKGNFPGRFSGRQFSNSRSEMNVSTLELGDSALYLCASSTGDTRYNSPLHFGNGTRLTVT.

This chain connects TRBV7-2 to TRBJ1-1; D remains unclear. This CDR3 has 14 residues. V lost 2 bases and J lost 3, with 10 bases in between. CDR1 SGHTA and CDR2 FQGNSA come from the germline V gene. CDR3: CASSLLVRDTEAFF. The CDR3 DNA is TGTGCCAGCAGCTTATTGGTTCGAGACACTGAAGCTTTCTTT.